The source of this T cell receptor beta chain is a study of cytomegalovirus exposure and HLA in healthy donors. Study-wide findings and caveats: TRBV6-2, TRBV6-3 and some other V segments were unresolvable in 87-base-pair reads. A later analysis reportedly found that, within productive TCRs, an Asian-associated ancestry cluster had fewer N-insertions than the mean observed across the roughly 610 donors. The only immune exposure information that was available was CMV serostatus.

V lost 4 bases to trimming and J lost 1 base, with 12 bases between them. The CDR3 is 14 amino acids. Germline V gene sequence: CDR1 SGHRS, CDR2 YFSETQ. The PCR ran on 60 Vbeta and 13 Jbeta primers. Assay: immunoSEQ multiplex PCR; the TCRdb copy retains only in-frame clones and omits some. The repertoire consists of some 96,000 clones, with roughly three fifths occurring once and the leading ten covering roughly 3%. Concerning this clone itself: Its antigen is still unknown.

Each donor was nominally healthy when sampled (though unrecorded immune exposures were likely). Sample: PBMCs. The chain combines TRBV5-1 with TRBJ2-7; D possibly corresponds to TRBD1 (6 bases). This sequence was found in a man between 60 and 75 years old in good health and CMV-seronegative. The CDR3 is CASSPGVGSYEQYF. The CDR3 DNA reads TGCGCCAGCAGCCCAGGGGTGGGGTCCTACGAGCAGTACTTC.